Below, 10 T cell receptor beta chains from the same sample are listed, as sequenced in a study of cytomegalovirus exposure and HLA in healthy donors. The PCR was carried out with 60 Vbeta primers and 13 Jbeta primers. Clones were sequenced by immunoSEQ multiplex PCR, and TCRdb holds only the in-frame ones, with some missing. This sample has around 100,000 clones; about four fifths occur once, and the top ten carry around 1.9%. The sequencing sample was made of PBMCs. The origin of the receptors is a middle-aged woman in good health and CMV-seronegative.

This clone turned up a few times. The gene calls are TRBV14 and TRBJ2-2, with 14 nucleotides matching TRBD2. This CDR3 is 16 amino acids long. Germline assignment: CDR1 SGHDN and CDR2 FVKESK. The ends lost 5 bases at V and 6 bases at J; junction bases unmatched: 5. The chain's CDR3 is CASSTGLAGAPGELFF. The CDR3 nucleotides read TGTGCCAGCAGCACGGGACTAGCGGGAGCCCCCGGGGAGCTGTTTTTT. The entire variable domain, with the rest obtained from reference TRBV14 and TRBJ2-2, is as follows: EAGVTQFPSHSVIEKGQTVTLRCDPISGHDNLYWYRRVMGKEIKFLLHFVKESKQDESGMPNNRFLAERTGGTYSTLKVQPAELEDSGVYFCASSTGLAGAPGELFFGEGSRLTVL.

V gene TRBV5-8 combines with J gene TRBJ1-2; D uncertain. V lost 6 bases and J 2 bases, leaving 11 bases between the germline ends. The CDR3 contains 13 residues. Germline-derived CDR1 and CDR2 are SGHTS and YDEGEE. CDR3 protein: CASTRQANYGYTF. The CDR3 DNA follows: TGTGCCAGCACTCGCCAGGCGAACTATGGCTACACCTTC.

This clone has more than one count but fewer than ten. The CDR3 loop reads CASEGLADNGGYYEQYF. The CDR3 bases are TGTGCCAGCGAGGGACTAGCGGATAACGGAGGGTACTACGAGCAGTACTTC. The rearrangement links TRBV28 to TRBJ2-7, with 11 bases identical to TRBD2. There are 17 residues in the CDR3. Germline values: CDR1 MDHEN, CDR2 SYDVKM. V was pared by 8 bases and J by 3 bases, with 15 bases of the junction left unmatched.

V is TRBV2 and J is TRBJ1-5; a weak D match, TRBD1 (5 bases). Germline V gene sequence: CDR1 SNHLY, CDR2 FYNNEI. The CDR3 totals 13 residues. V was pared by 5 bases and J by 6 bases, with 11 bases between. DNA of the CDR3: TGTGCCAGCAGTATGGGGGGGGGTCAGCCCCAGCATTTT. Translating gives CASSMGGGQPQHF.

V is TRBV5-5 and J is TRBJ2-7, with 7 bases that match TRBD1. The germline CDR1 and CDR2 sequences are SGHKS and YYEKEE (reference sequence). This CDR3 is 14 amino acids long. Trimming took 3 bases from V and 2 from J; bases not matched to a gene: 5. CDR3 region: CASSSTGQTYEQYF. As DNA, the CDR3 is TGTGCCAGCAGCTCAACGGGACAGACCTACGAGCAGTACTTC.

This chain connects TRBV2 to TRBJ2-5; 7 positions agree with TRBD1. TRBJ2-7 matches the DNA end more closely, so the J call is doubtful. There are 14 residues in the CDR3. Germline-derived CDR1 and CDR2 are SNHLY and FYNNEI. CDR3: CASFPQGVSYEQYF. The CDR3 DNA is TGTGCCAGCTTCCCCCAGGGGGTCTCCTACGAGCAGTACTTC.

This clone appeared once. CDR3 sequence reads: CASRGSLGDSPLHF. In nucleotides, the CDR3 is TGTGCCAGCAGGGGATCACTCGGGGATTCACCCCTCCACTTT. The chain is built from TRBV9 and TRBJ1-6, with no clear D. The length of the CDR3 is 14 residues. Germline CDR1 reads SGDLS; CDR2 reads YYNGEE. Trimming removed 5 bases at V and 8 bases at J, with 14 bases between.

This chain uses TRBV6-1 with TRBJ2-7; 12 nucleotides match TRBD2. CDR3 length: 14 residues. V lost 5 bases to trimming and J lost 5 bases; unmatched junction nucleotides: 4. Germline assignment: CDR1 MNHNS and CDR2 SASEGT. The CDR3 DNA reads TGTGCCAGCAGTTTGACTAGCGGGGGTCACGAGCAGTACTTC. Amino acid sequence: CASSLTSGGHEQYF.

The V gene is TRBV11-2, the J gene TRBJ2-3; 11 bases are a match to TRBD2. This CDR3 spans 19 amino acids. Germline assignment: CDR1 SGHAT and CDR2 FQNNGV. Germline trimming cut 1 base from V and 0 bases from J; bases unmatched to any gene: 9. The CDR3 loop is CASSLVFTSGSQSTDTQYF. The DNA for the CDR3 is TGTGCCAGCAGCTTAGTGTTTACTAGCGGGAGCCAGAGCACAGATACGCAGTATTTT.

This rearrangement joins TRBV5-1 to TRBJ2-3; 8 bases agree with TRBD2. This CDR3 has 14 amino acids. J lost 2 bases, V lost 6 bases, and 5 bases had no gene match. Germline assignment: CDR1 SGHRS and CDR2 YFSETQ. The CDR3 DNA reads as TGCGCCAGCACGCTAGCGGGTATCACAGATACGCAGTATTTT. Protein sequence: CASTLAGITDTQYF.